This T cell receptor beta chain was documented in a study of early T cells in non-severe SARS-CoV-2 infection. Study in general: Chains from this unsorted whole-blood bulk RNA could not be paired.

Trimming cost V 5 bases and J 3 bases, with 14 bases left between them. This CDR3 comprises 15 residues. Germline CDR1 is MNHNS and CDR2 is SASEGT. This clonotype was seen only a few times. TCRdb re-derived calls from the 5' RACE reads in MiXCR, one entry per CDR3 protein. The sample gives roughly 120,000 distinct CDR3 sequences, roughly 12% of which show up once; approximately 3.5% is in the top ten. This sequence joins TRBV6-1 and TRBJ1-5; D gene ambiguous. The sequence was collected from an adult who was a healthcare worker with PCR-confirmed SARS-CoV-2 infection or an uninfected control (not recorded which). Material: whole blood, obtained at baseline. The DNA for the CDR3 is TGTGCCAGCAGTCCAGCTGGAGTCATCAATCAGCCCCAGCATTTT. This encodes CASSPAGVINQPQHF.